Listed here is a single T cell receptor beta chain. Generated by immunoSEQ multiplex PCR, the TCRdb table keeps only in-frame clones and is missing some. This sample has about 140,000 clones, with around 84% found just once. This CDR3 is 15 amino acids long. Germline CDR1 and CDR2: SGHRS and YFSETQ. V shed 3 bases and J shed 5 bases, with 17 bases lying between them. The sample comes from a study of cytotoxic CD8 clonotypes in ibrutinib-treated CLL. The genes are TRBV5-1 and TRBJ2-5, with D perhaps matching TRBD1 or TRBD2 (5 bases each). The specimen comprised PBMCs, sampled after 36 months of ibrutinib treatment. This sequence was found in a human donor with chronic lymphocytic leukemia. DNA for the CDR3: TGCGCCAGCAGCTACGGGACCTTCAAAGGGGAGACCCAGTACTTC. It is translated as CASSYGTFKGETQYF.